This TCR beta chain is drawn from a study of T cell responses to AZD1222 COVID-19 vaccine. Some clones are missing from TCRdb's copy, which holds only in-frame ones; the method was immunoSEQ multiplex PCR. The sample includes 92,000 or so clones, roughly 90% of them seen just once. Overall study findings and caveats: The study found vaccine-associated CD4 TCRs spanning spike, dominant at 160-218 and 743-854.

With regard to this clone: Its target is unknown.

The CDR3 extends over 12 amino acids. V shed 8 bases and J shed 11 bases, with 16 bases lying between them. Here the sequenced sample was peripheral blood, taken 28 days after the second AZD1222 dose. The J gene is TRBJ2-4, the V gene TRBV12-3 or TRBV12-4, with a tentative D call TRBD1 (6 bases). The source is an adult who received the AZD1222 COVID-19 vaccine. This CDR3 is CASGHPRTVQYF. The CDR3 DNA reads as TGTGCCAGCGGACACCCAAGGACAGTTCAGTACTTC.